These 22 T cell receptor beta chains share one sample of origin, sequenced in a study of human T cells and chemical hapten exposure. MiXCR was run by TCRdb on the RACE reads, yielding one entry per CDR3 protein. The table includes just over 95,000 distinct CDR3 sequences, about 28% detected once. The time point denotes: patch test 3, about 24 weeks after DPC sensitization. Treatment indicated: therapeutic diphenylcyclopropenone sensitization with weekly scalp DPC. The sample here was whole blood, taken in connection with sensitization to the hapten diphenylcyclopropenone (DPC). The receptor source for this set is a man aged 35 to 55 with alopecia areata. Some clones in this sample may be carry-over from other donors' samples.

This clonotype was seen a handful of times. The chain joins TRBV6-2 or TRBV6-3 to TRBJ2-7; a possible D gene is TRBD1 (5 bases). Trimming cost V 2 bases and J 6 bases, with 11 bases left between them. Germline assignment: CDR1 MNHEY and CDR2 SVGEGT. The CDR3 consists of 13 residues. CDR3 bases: TGTGCCAGCAGTTACGGGGCATCGAGCGAGCAGTACTTC. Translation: CASSYGASSEQYF.

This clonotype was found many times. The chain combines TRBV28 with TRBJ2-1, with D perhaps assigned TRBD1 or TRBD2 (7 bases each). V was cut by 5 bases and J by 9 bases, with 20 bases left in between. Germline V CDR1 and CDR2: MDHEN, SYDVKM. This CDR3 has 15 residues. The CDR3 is CASSATGEGIGEQFF. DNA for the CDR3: TGTGCCAGCAGTGCTACAGGGGAGGGAATAGGTGAGCAGTTCTTC.

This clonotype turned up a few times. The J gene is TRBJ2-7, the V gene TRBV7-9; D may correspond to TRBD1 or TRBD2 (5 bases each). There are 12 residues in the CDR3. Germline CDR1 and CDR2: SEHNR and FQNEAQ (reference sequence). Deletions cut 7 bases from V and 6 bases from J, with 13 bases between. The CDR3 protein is CASNPLGTEQYF. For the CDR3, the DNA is TGTGCCAGCAATCCTCTTGGGACCGAGCAGTACTTC.

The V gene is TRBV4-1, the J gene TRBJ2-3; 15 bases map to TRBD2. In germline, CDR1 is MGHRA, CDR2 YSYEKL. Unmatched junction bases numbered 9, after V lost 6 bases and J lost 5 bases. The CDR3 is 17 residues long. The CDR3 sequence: CASSGLAGGAVRDTQYF. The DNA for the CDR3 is TGCGCCAGCAGTGGACTAGCGGGAGGGGCCGTTCGAGATACGCAGTATTTT.

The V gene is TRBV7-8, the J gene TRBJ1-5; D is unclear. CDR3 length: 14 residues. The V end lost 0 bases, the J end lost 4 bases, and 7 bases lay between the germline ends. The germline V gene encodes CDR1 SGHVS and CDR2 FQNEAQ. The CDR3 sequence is CASSLAPGNQPQHF. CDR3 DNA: TGTGCCAGCAGCTTAGCGCCGGGAAATCAGCCCCAGCATTTT.

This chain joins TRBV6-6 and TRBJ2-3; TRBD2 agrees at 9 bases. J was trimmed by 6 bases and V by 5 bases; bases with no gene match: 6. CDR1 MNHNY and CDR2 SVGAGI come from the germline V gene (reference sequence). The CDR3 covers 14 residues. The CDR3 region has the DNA TGTGCCAGCAGTAATAGCGGGAGCAGGGATACGCAGTATTTT. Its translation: CASSNSGSRDTQYF.

CDR3 coding DNA: TGCAGTGCTCCTGAAGGACAGGGAGGTTTTTTGCCTGGAAACACCATATATTTT. Protein: CSAPEGQGGFLPGNTIYF. The chain employs TRBV20-1 and TRBJ1-3, with 8 bases aligning to TRBD1. Trimming at V came to 5 bases and at J to 2 bases, leaving 17 bases not matched to a gene. The CDR3 extends over 18 amino acids. Germline-derived CDR1 and CDR2 are DFQATT and SNEGSKA (reference sequence).

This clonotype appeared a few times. The CDR3 loop is CSASLGTGTGELFF. DNA for the CDR3: TGCAGTGCTAGTTTGGGGACAGGGACCGGGGAGCTGTTTTTT. V and J are TRBV20-1 and TRBJ2-2, with 9 bases that match TRBD1. The germline V gene encodes CDR1 DFQATT and CDR2 SNEGSKA (reference sequence). The CDR3 sequence is 14 residues long. V was pared by 3 bases and J by 5 bases, with 4 bases of the junction left unmatched.

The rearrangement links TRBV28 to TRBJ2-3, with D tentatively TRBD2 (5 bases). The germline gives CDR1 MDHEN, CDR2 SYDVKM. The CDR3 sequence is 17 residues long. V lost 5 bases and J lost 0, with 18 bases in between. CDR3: CASSAFGVYTSTDTQYF. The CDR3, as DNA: TGTGCCAGCAGTGCGTTCGGGGTATACACGAGCACAGATACGCAGTATTTT.

CDR3 nucleotide sequence: TGTGCCAGCAGTTACTCGACTAGCGGGGGTTACAATGAGCAGTTCTTC. This encodes CASSYSTSGGYNEQFF. This chain uses TRBV6-2 or TRBV6-3 with TRBJ2-1, with 12 bases identical to TRBD2. The CDR3 sequence is 16 residues long. Germline V gene sequence: CDR1 MNHEY, CDR2 SVGEGT. Losses at the gene ends were 0 bases for V and 4 bases for J; bases not matched to a gene: 1.

CDR3 region: CSARGMKVGTEAFF. Written as DNA, the CDR3 is TGCAGTGCTAGAGGGATGAAAGTCGGCACTGAAGCTTTCTTT. The chain combines TRBV20-1 with TRBJ1-1, with D uncertain. Germline CDR1 reads DFQATT; CDR2 reads SNEGSKA (reference sequence). This CDR3 is built from 14 residues. Trimming left V 1 base short and J 4 bases short, with 13 bases between.

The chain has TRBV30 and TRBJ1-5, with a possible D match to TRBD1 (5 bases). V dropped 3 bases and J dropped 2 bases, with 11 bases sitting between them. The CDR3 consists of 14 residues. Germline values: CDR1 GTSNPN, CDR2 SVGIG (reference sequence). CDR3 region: CAWSIGGGNQPQHF. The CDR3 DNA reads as TGTGCCTGGAGCATCGGGGGAGGCAATCAGCCCCAGCATTTT.

CDR3 DNA: TGTGCCAGCAGCTTGGAGGCAGCCTACAATGAGCAGTTCTTC. Encoded protein: CASSLEAAYNEQFF. This chain connects TRBV5-6 to TRBJ2-1; the D is unclear. Trimming took 0 bases from V and 2 from J, leaving 6 bases between them. Per the germline V gene, CDR1 is SGHDT and CDR2 is YYEEEE. The CDR3 is 14 residues long.

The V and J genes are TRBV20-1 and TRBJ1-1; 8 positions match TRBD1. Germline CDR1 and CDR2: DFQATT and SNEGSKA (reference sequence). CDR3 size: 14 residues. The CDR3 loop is CTAEAGGRNTEAFF. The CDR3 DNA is TGCACCGCCGAGGCAGGGGGCAGGAACACTGAAGCTTTCTTT.

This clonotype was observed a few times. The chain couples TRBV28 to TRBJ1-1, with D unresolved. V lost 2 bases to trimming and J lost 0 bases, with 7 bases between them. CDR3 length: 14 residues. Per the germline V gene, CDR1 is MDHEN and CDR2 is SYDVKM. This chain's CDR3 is CASSLGGMNTEAFF. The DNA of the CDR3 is TGTGCCAGCAGTTTAGGCGGCATGAACACTGAAGCTTTCTTT.

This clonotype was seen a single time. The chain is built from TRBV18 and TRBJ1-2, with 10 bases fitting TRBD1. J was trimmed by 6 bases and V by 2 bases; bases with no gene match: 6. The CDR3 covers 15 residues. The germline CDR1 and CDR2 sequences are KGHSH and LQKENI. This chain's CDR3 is CASSPNGQGVNGYTF. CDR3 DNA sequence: TGTGCCAGCTCACCAAATGGACAGGGGGTCAATGGCTACACCTTC.

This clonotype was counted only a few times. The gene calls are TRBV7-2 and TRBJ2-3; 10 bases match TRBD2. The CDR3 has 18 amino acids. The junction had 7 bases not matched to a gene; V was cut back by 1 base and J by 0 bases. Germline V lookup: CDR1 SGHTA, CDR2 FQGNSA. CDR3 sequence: CASSLGAGGVPSTDTQYF. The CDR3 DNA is TGTGCCAGCAGCTTAGGAGCGGGGGGGGTTCCAAGCACAGATACGCAGTATTTT.

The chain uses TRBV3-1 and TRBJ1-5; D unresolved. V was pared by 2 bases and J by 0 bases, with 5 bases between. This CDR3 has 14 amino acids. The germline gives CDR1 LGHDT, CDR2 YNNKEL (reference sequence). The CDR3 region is CASSQRASNQPQHF. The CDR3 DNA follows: TGTGCCAGCAGCCAAAGGGCTAGCAATCAGCCCCAGCATTTT. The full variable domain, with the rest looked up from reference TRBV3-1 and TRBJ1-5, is DTAVSQTPKYLVTQMGNDKSIKCEQNLGHDTMYWYKQDSKKFLKIMFSYNNKELIINETVPNRFSPKSPDKAHLNLHINSLELGDSAVYFCASSQRASNQPQHFGDGTRLSIL.

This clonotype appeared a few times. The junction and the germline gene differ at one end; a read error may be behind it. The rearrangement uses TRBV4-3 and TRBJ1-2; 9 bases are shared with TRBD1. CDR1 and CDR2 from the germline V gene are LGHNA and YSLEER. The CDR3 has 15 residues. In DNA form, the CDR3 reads TGCGCCAGCAGCCAAGAAGGGACAGGGCGAAGTGGCGACACCTTC. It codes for CASSQEGTGRSGDTF.

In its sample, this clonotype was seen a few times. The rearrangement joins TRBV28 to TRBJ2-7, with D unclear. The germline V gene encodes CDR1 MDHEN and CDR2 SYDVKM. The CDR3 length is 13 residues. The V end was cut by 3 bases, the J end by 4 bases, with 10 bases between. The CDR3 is CASSFVGFYEQYF. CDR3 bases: TGTGCCAGCAGTTTTGTCGGATTTTACGAGCAGTACTTC.

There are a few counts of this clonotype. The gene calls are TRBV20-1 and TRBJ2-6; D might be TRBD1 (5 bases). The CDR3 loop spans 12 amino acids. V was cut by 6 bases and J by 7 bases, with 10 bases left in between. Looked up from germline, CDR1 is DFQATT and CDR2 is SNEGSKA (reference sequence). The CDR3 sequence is CSARGGANVLTF. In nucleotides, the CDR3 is TGCAGTGCAAGGGGTGGAGCCAACGTCCTGACTTTC.

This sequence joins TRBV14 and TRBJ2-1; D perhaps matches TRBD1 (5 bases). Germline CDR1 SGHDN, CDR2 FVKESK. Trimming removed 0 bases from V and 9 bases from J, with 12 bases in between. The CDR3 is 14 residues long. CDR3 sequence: CASSQDIGHGEQFF. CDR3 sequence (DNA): TGTGCCAGCAGCCAAGACATAGGACACGGTGAGCAGTTCTTC. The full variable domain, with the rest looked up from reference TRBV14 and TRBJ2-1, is EAGVTQFPSHSVIEKGQTVTLRCDPISGHDNLYWYRRVMGKEIKFLLHFVKESKQDESGMPNNRFLAERTGGTYSTLKVQPAELEDSGVYFCASSQDIGHGEQFFGPGTRLTVL.